This T cell receptor beta chain was obtained from a study of blood T cell repertoires in COVID-19. Study summary: Both acute and convalescent COVID-19 samples were obtained from the United States, Italy and Spain. In each case, the material was cDNA or gDNA derived from T cells, B-cell-depleted T cells, or PBMCs.

Authors' processing steps: Cell counts per sample came from amplifying reference gene primers. The method was immunoSEQ multiplex PCR; TCRdb's version includes in-frame clones alone and lacks a portion of them. For V, J and clone size, that table is used; D and trimming come from the DNA. The sample lists about 61,000 clones, just under 85% occurring once. Germline V lookup: CDR1 SGHRS, CDR2 YFSETQ. Losses at the gene ends were 4 bases for V and 8 bases for J; bases not matched to a gene: 13. This CDR3 is 16 amino acids long. The receptor's source is a man aged 70 or older with acute or convalescent COVID-19. J is TRBJ2-1 and V is TRBV5-1; TRBD2 agrees at 9 bases. The sample comprised peripheral blood. CDR3 loop: CASSPRGGLFPDEQFF. CDR3 DNA: TGCGCCAGCAGCCCGCGGGGGGGCCTTTTTCCGGATGAGCAGTTCTTC.